This TCR beta chain was sequenced for a study of T cells expressing NK-cell markers. Whole-study context: CD3+CD56+NKG2C+, CD3+CD56+NKG2C- and CD3+CD56-NKG2C+ T cells, once sorted, supplied the TCR beta repertoires. With respect to HCMV, seven of the eight sequenced donors were seropositive, and one was seronegative.

CDR3 length: 14 residues. CDR1 is SGHAT, CDR2 FQNNGV, per germline. TCRdb re-analyzed the 5' RACE reads; it lists each CDR3 protein once, without DNA. This repertoire includes about 550,000 distinct CDR3 sequences. The V and J genes are TRBV11-2 and TRBJ1-4; the D gene TCRdb calls, TRBD1, cannot be checked with no DNA. The sequence derives from a man aged 18 to 30 in good health. Sequenced material: blood T cells: a sorted CD56 or NKG2C T cell subset, CD4+ or CD8+ T cells, or bulk PBMC T cells (not recorded which). CDR3 amino acids: CASSHLGGREKLFF. Using reference TRBV11-2 and TRBJ1-4 for the parts outside the CDR3, the full variable domain is EAGVAQSPRYKIIEKRQSVAFWCNPISGHATLYWYQQILGQGPKLLIQFQNNGVVDDSQLPKDRFSAERLKGVDSTLKIQPAKLEDSAVYLCASSHLGGREKLFFGSGTQLSVL.